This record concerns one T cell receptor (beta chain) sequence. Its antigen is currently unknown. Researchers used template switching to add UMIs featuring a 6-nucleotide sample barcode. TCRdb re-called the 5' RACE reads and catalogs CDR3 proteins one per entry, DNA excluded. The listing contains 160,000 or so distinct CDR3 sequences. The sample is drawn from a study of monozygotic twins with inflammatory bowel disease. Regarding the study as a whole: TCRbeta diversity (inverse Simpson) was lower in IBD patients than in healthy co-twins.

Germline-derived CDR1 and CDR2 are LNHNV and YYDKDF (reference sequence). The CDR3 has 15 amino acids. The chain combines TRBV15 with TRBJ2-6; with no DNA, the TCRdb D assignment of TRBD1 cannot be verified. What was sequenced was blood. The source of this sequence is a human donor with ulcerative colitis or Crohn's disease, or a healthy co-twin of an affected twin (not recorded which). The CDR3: CATSREGAGANVLTF.